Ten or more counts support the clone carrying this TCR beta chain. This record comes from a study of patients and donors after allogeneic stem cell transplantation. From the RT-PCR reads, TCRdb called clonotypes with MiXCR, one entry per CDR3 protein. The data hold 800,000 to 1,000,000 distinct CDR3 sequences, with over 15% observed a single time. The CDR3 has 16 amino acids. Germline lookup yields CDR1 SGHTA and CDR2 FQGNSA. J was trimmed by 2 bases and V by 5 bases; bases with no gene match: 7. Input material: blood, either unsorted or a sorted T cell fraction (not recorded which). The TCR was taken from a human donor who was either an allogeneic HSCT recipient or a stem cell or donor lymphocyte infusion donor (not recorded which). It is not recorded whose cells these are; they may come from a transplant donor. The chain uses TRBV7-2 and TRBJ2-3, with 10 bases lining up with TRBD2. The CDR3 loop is CASSRGLAVFTDTQYF. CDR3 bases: TGTGCCAGCAGCAGAGGACTAGCGGTCTTCACAGATACGCAGTATTTT.